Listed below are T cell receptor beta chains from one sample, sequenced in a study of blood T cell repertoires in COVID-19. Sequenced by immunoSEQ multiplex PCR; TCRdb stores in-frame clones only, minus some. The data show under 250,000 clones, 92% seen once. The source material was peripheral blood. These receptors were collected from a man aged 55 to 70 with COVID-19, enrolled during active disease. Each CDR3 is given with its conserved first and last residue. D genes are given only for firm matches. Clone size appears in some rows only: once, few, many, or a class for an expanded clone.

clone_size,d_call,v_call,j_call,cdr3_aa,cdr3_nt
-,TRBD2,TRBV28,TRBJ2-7,CASSLTPGLAGGSTEQYF,TGTGCCAGCAGTTTGACCCCGGGGCTAGCGGGAGGATCTACCGAGCAGTACTTC
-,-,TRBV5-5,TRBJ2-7,CASSLVAGVGYEQYF,TGTGCCAGCAGCTTGGTGGCAGGGGTTGGGTACGAGCAGTACTTC
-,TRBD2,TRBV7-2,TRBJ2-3,CASSLRLAGANQHTQYF,TGTGCCAGCAGCTTACGACTAGCGGGAGCGAATCAACATACGCAGTATTTT
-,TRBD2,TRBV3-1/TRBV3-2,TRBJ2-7,CASSQALAGINYEQYF,TGTGCCAGCAGCCAAGCACTAGCGGGGATAAACTACGAGCAGTACTTC
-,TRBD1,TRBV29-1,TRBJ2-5,CSVTRNRGIQETQYF,TGCAGCGTTACTCGTAACAGGGGGATTCAAGAGACCCAGTACTTC
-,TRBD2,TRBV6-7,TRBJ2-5,CASSQPLAGVETQYF,TGTGCCAGCAGTCAGCCCCTGGCGGGAGTGGAGACCCAGTACTTC
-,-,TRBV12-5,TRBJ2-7,CASGLVPRESYEQYF,TGTGCTAGTGGTTTGGTACCGAGGGAATCCTACGAGCAGTACTTC
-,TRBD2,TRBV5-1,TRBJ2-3,CASSSLRTSGGGGVDTQYF,TGCGCCAGCAGCTCACTCAGGACTAGCGGAGGGGGGGGCGTGGATACGCAGTATTTT
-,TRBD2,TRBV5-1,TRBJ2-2,CASSPGGRDTGELFF,TGCGCCAGCAGCCCGGGAGGTCGTGACACCGGGGAGCTGTTTTTT
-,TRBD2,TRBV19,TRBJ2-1,CASSWREGQDEQFF,TGTGCCAGTAGTTGGCGGGAGGGCCAGGATGAGCAGTTCTTC
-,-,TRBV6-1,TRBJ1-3,CASSEGAGYSGNTIYF,TGTGCCAGCAGTGAAGGGGCGGGTTACTCTGGAAACACCATATATTTT
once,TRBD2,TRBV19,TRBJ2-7,CASSLGTTSYEQYF,TGTGCCAGTAGTCTCGGGACTACTTCCTACGAGCAGTACTTC
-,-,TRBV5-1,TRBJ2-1,CASSLIGEQFF,TGCGCCAGCAGCCTGATCGGTGAGCAGTTCTTC
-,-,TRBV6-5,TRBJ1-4,CASGSLEKLFF,TGTGCCAGCGGGAGCTTAGAAAAACTGTTTTTT
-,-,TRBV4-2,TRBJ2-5,CASSQVYGGNLQETQYF,TGTGCCAGCAGCCAAGTTTACGGCGGTAACCTCCAAGAGACCCAGTACTTC
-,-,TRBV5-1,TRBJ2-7,CASSLGTGWEQYF,TGCGCCAGCAGCTTGGGAACCGGGTGGGAGCAGTACTTC
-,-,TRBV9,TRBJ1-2,CASSVGPGGAGDGYTF,TGTGCCAGCAGCGTAGGTCCCGGTGGGGCAGGGGATGGCTACACCTTC
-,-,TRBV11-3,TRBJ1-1,CASSLGGRQNTEAFF,TGTGCCAGCAGCTTAGGGGGCAGACAAAACACTGAAGCTTTCTTT
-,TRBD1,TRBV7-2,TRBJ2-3,CASSLAPGGAGTDTQYF,TGTGCCAGCAGCTTAGCCCCAGGGGGCGCGGGTACAGATACGCAGTATTTT
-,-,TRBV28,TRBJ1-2,CASSNGGFYGYTF,TGTGCCAGCAGTAACGGCGGGTTCTATGGCTACACCTTC
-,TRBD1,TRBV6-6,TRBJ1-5,CASSSSTGARQPQHF,TGTGCCAGCAGTTCGTCGACAGGGGCAAGGCAGCCCCAGCATTTT
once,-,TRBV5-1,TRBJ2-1,CASSLEVTASNEQFF,TGCGCCAGCAGCTTGGAGGTGACAGCTAGCAATGAGCAGTTCTTC
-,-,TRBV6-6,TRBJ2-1,CASQYESSYNEQFF,TGTGCCAGCCAATATGAGAGCTCCTACAATGAGCAGTTCTTC
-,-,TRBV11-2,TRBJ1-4,CASSLDGEGVNEKLFF,TGTGCCAGCAGCTTAGATGGAGAGGGAGTTAATGAAAAACTGTTTTTT
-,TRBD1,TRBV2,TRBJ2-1,CASSAGRTGDGNEQFF,TGTGCCAGCAGTGCCGGCAGAACAGGGGACGGCAATGAGCAGTTCTTC
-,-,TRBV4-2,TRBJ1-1,CASSQYEGNTEAFF,TGTGCCAGCAGCCAATATGAGGGGAACACTGAAGCTTTCTTT
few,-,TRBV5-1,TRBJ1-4,CASSLRTVGATNEKLFF,TGCGCCAGCAGCTTGCGGACAGTAGGTGCCACTAATGAAAAACTGTTTTTT
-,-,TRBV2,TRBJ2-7,CASYPGHSLGTYEQYF,TGTGCCAGTTACCCGGGACACTCTCTAGGCACCTACGAGCAGTACTTC
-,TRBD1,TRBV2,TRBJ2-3,CASSERTGGADTQYF,TGTGCCAGCAGTGAACGGACAGGGGGGGCAGATACGCAGTATTTT
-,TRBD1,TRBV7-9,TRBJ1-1,CASSEGTGRTEAFF,TGTGCCAGCAGCGAGGGGACAGGCCGGACTGAAGCTTTCTTT
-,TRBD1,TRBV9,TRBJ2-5,CASSPSPIGQGETQYF,TGTGCCAGCAGCCCCTCCCCAATTGGACAGGGAGAGACCCAGTACTTC
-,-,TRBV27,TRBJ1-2,CASGAGTNFYGYTF,TGTGCCAGTGGGGCCGGGACTAACTTCTATGGCTACACCTTC
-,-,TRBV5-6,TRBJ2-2,CASSWLGQSGPRTGELFF,TGTGCCAGCAGCTGGCTGGGGCAGTCAGGGCCCCGGACCGGGGAGCTGTTTTTT
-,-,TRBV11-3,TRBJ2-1,CASSLEAGNEQFF,TGTGCCAGCAGCTTGGAAGCAGGCAATGAGCAGTTCTTC
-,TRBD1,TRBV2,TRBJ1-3,CASSGQGPGNTIYF,TGTGCCAGCAGTGGACAGGGGCCAGGAAACACCATATATTTT
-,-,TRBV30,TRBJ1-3,CAWKTSAGGGNTIYF,TGTGCCTGGAAGACCTCTGCGGGGGGCGGAAACACCATATATTTT
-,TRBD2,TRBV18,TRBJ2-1,CASSNPGLAGVGEQFF,TGTGCCAGCTCTAACCCGGGACTAGCGGGAGTAGGGGAGCAGTTCTTC
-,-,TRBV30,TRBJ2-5,CAWSRGTNQETQYF,TGTGCCTGGAGTAGAGGGACAAACCAAGAGACCCAGTACTTC
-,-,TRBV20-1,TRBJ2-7,CSASPIYEQYF,TGCAGTGCTAGCCCTATCTACGAGCAGTACTTC
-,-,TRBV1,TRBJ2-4,CTSSRCPARARRAKNIQYF,TGCACCAGCAGCCGATGCCCGGCCCGAGCGCGAAGGGCCAAAAACATTCAGTACTTC
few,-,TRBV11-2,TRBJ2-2,CASSLGDFSTGELFF,TGTGCCAGCAGCTTGGGGGACTTCTCCACCGGGGAGCTGTTTTTT
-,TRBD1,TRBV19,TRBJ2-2,CASSSRQGSTGELFF,TGTGCCAGTAGTAGCCGACAGGGATCCACCGGGGAGCTGTTTTTT
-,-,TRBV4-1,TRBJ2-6,CASSQEGAGANVLTF,TGCGCCAGCAGCCAAGAAGGGGCAGGGGCCAACGTCCTGACTTTC
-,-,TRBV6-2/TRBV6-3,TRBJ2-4,CASSYRNSGAKNIQYF,TGTGCCAGCAGTTATAGGAATTCGGGGGCCAAAAACATTCAGTACTTC
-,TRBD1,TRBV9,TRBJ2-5,CASSVAGRDSGETQYF,TGTGCCAGCAGCGTAGCAGGCCGGGACAGTGGGGAGACCCAGTACTTC
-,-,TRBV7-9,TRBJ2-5,CASSPRGSLAWETQYF,TGTGCCAGCAGCCCCCGGGGTAGCTTGGCTTGGGAGACCCAGTACTTC
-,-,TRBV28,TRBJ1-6,CASIRGRNSPLHF,TGTGCCAGCATTCGGGGGAGGAATTCACCCCTCCACTTT
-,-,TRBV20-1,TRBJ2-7,CSATLTPEQYF,TGCAGTGCTACGCTAACCCCCGAGCAGTACTTC
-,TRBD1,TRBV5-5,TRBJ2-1,CASSLDRGQINEQFF,TGTGCCAGCAGCTTGGACAGGGGGCAGATTAATGAGCAGTTCTTC
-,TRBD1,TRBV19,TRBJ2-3,CASSPRQGGDTQYF,TGTGCCAGTAGTCCGCGACAGGGGGGAGATACGCAGTATTTT
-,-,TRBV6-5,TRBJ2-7,CASSYSNWGSYEQYF,TGTGCCAGCAGTTACTCGAATTGGGGCAGCTACGAGCAGTACTTC
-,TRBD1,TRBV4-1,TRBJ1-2,CASSQEITRDRAYGYTF,TGCGCCAGCAGCCAAGAGATTACCCGGGACAGGGCCTATGGCTACACCTTC
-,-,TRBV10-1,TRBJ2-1,CASSESGAGASYNEQFF,TGCGCCAGCAGTGAGTCGGGGGCAGGGGCCTCCTACAATGAGCAGTTCTTC
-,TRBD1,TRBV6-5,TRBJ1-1,CASRTGVTEAFF,TGTGCCAGCAGGACAGGGGTCACTGAAGCTTTCTTT
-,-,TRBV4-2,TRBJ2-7,CASSQVTGLPYEQYF,TGTGCCAGCAGCCAAGTCACAGGTCTACCATACGAGCAGTACTTC
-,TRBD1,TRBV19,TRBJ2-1,CASRRTGGTYNEQFF,TGTGCCAGTAGAAGGACAGGGGGGACCTACAATGAGCAGTTCTTC
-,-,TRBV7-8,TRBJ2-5,CASSLAGPSLETQYF,TGTGCCAGCAGCTTAGCGGGCCCCAGTCTAGAGACCCAGTACTTC
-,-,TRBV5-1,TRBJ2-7,CASSLAGYGYEQYF,TGCGCCAGCAGCTTGGCAGGGTACGGCTACGAGCAGTACTTC
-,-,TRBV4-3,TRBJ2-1,CASSRLGGDEQFF,TGCGCCAGCAGCCGCCTAGGGGGGGATGAGCAGTTCTTC